This TCR beta chain was sequenced during a study of blood T cell repertoires in COVID-19. Study background: COVID-19 samples from acute and convalescent phases originated in the United States, Italy and Spain. The cDNA or gDNA used as material had been derived from T cells, B-cell-depleted T cells, or PBMCs.

The V and J ends lost 7 bases and 2 bases, in that order; junction bases with no gene match: 6. There are 15 residues in the CDR3. Per germline, CDR1 MNHEY and CDR2 SVGAGI. As originally analysed: Reference gene primer amplification yielded estimated nucleated cell counts. TCRdb keeps only in-frame clones here, not all; method: immunoSEQ multiplex PCR. V, J and clone size derive from that table, while D and trimming were established from the DNA sequence. The sample has around 130,000 clones, 85% to 90% seen once. The chain uses TRBV6-5 and TRBJ2-1, with 9 bases that match TRBD2. Material for sequencing was peripheral blood. The clonotype was recovered from a man between 65 and 79 years old with active COVID-19. The CDR3 sequence is CASTRAGGPYNEQFF. The DNA of the CDR3 is TGTGCCAGCACTAGAGCGGGAGGTCCCTACAATGAGCAGTTCTTC.